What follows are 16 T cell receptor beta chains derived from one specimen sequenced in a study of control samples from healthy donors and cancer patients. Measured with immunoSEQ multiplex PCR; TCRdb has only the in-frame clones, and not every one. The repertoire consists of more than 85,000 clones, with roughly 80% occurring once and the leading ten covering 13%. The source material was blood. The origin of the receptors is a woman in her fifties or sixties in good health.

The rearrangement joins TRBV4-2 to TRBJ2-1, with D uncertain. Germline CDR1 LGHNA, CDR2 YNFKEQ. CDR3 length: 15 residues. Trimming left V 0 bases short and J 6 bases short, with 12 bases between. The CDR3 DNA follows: TGTGCCAGCAGCCAAGATGGGAACAGCTTCAATGAGCAGTTCTTC. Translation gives CASSQDGNSFNEQFF.

The CDR3 spells CASSLPGQETQYF. CDR3 coding DNA: TGTGCCAGCAGCTTACCAGGACAAGAGACCCAGTACTTC. The chain is built from TRBV7-9 and TRBJ2-5; the D is unclear. CDR3 size: 13 residues. Per the germline V gene, CDR1 is SEHNR and CDR2 is FQNEAQ (reference sequence). Trimming removed 2 bases from V and 2 bases from J, with 6 bases in between.

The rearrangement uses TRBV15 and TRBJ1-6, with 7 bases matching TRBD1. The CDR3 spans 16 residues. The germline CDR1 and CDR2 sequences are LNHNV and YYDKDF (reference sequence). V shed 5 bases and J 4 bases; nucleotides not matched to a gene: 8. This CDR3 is CATSGGGQAYNSPLHF. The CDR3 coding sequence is TGTGCCACCAGCGGGGGAGGACAGGCATATAATTCACCCCTCCACTTT.

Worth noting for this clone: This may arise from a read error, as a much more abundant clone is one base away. The CDR3 nucleotides read TGTGCCAGCAGTGAGGACAGGAACACTGAAGCTTTCTTT. Amino acid sequence: CASSEDRNTEAFF. This chain uses TRBV12-3 or TRBV12-4 with TRBJ1-1; maybe TRBD1 (6 bases). Between the trimmed V and J ends, which lost 5 bases and 1 base, there was a span of 8 bases. The CDR3 runs to 13 residues.

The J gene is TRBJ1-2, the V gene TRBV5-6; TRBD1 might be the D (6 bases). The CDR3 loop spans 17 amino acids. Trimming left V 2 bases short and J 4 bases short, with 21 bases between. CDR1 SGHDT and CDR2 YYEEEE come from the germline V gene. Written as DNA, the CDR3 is TGTGCCAGCAGCTTCCCAGGACAGAGATCGTTAAGCTATGGCTACACCTTC. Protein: CASSFPGQRSLSYGYTF.

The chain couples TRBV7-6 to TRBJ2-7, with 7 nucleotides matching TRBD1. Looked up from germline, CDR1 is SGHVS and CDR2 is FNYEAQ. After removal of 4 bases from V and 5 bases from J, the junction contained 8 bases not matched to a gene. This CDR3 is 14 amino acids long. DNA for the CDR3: TGTGCCAGCAGCTCCCCAGGGGGAGACAACGAGCAGTACTTC. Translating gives CASSSPGGDNEQYF.

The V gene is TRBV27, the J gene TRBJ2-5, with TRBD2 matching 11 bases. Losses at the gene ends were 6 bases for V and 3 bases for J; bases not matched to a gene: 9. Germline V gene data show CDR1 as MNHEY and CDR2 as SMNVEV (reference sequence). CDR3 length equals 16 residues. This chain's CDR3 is CASRADSGGGEETQYF. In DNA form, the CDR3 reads TGTGCCAGCAGAGCCGATAGCGGGGGGGGAGAAGAGACCCAGTACTTC.

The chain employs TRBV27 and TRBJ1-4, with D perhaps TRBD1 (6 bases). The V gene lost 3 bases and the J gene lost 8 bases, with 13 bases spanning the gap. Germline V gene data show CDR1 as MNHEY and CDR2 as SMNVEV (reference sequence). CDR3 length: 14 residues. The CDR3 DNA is TGTGCCAGCAGTTTTCTCAGGGGAGCGGAAAAACTGTTTTTT. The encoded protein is CASSFLRGAEKLFF.

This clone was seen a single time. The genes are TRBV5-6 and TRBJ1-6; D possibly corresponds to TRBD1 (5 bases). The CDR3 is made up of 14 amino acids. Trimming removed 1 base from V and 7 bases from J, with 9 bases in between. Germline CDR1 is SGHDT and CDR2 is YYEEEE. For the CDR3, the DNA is TGTGCCAGCAGCTTGAGGGACGGAAATTCACCCCTCCACTTT. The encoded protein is CASSLRDGNSPLHF. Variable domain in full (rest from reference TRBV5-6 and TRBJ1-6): DAGVTQSPTHLIKTRGQQVTLRCSPKSGHDTVSWYQQALGQGPQFIFQYYEEEERQRGNFPDRFSGHQFPNYSSELNVNALLLGDSALYLCASSLRDGNSPLHFGNGTRLTVT.

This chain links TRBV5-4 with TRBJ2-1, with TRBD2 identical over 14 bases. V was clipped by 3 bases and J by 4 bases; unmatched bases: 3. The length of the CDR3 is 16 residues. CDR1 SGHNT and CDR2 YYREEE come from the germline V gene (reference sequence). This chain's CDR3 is CASSSGTSGGYNEQFF. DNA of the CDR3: TGTGCCAGCAGCTCCGGGACTAGCGGGGGATACAATGAGCAGTTCTTC. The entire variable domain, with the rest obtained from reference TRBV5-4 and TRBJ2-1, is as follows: ETGVTQSPTHLIKTRGQQVTLRCSSQSGHNTVSWYQQALGQGPQFIFQYYREEENGRGNFPPRFSGLQFPNYSSELNVNALELDDSALYLCASSSGTSGGYNEQFFGPGTRLTVL.

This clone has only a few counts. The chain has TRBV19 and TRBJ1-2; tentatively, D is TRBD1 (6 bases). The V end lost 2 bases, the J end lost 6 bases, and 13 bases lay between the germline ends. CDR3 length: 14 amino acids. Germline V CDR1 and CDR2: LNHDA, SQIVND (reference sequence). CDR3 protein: CASSIQGTGNGYTF. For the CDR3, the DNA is TGTGCCAGTAGTATACAGGGGACGGGAAATGGCTACACCTTC.

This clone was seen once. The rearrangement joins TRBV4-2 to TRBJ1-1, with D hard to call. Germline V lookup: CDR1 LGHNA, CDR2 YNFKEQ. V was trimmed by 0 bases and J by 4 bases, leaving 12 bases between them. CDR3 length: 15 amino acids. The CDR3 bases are TGTGCCAGCAGCCAAGACCCACCTTGGGGCACTGAAGCTTTCTTT. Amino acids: CASSQDPPWGTEAFF.

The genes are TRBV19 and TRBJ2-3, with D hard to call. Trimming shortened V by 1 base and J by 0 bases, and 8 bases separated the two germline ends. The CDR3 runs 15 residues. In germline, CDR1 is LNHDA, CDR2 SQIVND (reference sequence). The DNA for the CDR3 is TGTGCCAGTAGTATAGGACGAACTAGCACAGATACGCAGTATTTT. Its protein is CASSIGRTSTDTQYF.

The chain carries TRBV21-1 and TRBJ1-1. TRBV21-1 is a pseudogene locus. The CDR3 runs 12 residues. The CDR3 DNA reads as TGTGCCAGCAGCAAAGGGGAAGGAGAAGCTTTCTTT. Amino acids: CASSKGEGEAFF.

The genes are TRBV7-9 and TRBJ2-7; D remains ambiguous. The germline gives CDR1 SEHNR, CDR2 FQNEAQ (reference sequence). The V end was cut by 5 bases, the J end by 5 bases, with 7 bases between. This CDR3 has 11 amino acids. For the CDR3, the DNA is TGTGCCAGCAGCCCTCTCGACGAGCAGTACTTC. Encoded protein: CASSPLDEQYF.

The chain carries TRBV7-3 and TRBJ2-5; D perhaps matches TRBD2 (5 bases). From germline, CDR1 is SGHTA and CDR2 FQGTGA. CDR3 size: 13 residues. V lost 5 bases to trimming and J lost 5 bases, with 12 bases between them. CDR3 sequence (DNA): TGTGCCAGCAGCCTTCACTCGGGGGAGACCCAGTACTTC. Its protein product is CASSLHSGETQYF.